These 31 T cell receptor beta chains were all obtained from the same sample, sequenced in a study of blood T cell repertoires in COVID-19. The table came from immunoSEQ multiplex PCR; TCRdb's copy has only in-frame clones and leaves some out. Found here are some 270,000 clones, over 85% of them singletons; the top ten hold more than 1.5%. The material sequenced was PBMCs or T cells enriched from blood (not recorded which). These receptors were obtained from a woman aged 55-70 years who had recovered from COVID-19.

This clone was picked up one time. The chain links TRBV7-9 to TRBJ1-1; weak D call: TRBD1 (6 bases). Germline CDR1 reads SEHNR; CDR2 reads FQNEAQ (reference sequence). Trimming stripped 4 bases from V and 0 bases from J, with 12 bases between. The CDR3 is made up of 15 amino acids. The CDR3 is CASSSGTHMNTEAFF. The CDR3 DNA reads TGTGCCAGCAGCTCCGGGACACACATGAACACTGAAGCTTTCTTT.

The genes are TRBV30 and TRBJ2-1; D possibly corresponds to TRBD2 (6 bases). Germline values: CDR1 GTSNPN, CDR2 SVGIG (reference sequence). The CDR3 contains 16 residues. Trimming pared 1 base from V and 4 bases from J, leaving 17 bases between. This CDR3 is CAWSGGLLAPYNEQFF. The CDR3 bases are TGTGCCTGGAGTGGGGGCTTGCTAGCGCCGTACAATGAGCAGTTCTTC.

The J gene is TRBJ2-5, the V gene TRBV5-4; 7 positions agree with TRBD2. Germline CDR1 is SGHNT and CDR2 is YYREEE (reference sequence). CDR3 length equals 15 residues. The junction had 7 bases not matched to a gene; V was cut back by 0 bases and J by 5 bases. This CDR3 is CASSLGGSAGETQYF. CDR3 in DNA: TGTGCCAGCAGCTTGGGCGGGAGTGCAGGCGAGACCCAGTACTTC.

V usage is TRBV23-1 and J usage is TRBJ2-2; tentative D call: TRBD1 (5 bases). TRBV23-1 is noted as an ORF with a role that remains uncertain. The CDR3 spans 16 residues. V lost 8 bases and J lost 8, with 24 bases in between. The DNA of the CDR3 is TGCGCCAGCCGAACTCCCAGGGTCGTTCGTCCGGGGGAGCTGTTTTTT. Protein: CASRTPRVVRPGELFF.

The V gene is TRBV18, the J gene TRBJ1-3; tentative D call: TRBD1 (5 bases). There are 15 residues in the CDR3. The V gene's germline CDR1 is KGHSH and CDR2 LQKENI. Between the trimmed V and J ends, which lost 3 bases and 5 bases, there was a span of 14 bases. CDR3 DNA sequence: TGTGCCAGCTCACCTAATGAGCAGGGAAGAAACACCATATATTTT. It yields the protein CASSPNEQGRNTIYF.

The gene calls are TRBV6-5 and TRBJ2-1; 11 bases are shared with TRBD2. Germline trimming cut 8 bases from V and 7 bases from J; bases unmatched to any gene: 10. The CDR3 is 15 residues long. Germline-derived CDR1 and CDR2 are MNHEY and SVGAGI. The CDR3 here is CASCKLAGGGNEQFF. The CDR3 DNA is TGTGCCAGCTGTAAGTTAGCGGGAGGGGGTAATGAGCAGTTCTTC.

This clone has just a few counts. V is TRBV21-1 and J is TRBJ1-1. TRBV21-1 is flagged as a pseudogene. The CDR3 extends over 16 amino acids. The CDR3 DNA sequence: TGTGCCAGTAACCGGGGGAGGTCTCAAATGAACACTGAAGCTTTCTTT. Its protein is CASNRGRSQMNTEAFF.

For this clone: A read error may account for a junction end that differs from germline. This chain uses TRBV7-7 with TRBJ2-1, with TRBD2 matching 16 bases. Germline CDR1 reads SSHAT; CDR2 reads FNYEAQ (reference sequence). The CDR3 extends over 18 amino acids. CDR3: CASSFQGPGLAGGHEQFF. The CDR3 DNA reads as TGTGCTAGCAGCTTCCAGGGGCCGGGACTAGCGGGAGGGCATGAGCAGTTCTTC.

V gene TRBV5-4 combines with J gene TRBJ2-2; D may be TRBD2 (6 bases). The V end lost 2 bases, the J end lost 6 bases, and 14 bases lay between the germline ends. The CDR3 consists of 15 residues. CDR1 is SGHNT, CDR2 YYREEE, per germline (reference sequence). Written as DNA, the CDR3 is TGTGCCAGCAGCTTTCCACTAGCTGACGCCGGGGAGCTGTTTTTT. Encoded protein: CASSFPLADAGELFF.

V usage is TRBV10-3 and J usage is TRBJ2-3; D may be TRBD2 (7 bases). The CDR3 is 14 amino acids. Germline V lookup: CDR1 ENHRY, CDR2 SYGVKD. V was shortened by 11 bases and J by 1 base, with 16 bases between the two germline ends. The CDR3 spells CASRGGGRTDTQYF. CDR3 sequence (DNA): TGTGCCTCCAGGGGCGGGGGTCGCACAGATACGCAGTATTTT.

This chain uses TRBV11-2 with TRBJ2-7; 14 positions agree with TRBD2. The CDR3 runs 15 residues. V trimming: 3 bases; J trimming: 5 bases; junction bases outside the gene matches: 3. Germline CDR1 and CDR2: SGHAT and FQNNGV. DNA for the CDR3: TGTGCCAGCAGCTTCGGGACTAGCGGGGGCAACGAGCAGTACTTC. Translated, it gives CASSFGTSGGNEQYF.

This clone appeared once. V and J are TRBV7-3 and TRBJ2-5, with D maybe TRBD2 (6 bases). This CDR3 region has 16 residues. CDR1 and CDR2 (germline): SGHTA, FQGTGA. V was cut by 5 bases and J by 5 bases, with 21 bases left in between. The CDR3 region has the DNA TGTGCCAGCAGCCCAGGCCACGGGGGTTCGGGGGAGACCCAGTACTTC. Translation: CASSPGHGGSGETQYF. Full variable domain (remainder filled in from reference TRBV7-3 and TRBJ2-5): GAGVSQTPSNKVTEKGKYVELRCDPISGHTALYWYRQSLGQGPEFLIYFQGTGAADDSGLPNDRFFAVRPEGSVSTLKIQRTERGDSAVYLCASSPGHGGSGETQYFGPGTRLLVL.

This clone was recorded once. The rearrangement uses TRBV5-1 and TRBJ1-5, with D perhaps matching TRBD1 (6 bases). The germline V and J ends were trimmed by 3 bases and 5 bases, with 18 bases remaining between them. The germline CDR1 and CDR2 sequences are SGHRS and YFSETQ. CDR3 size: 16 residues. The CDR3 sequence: CASSWGQWGRDQPQHF. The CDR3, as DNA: TGCGCCAGCAGCTGGGGGCAGTGGGGGAGGGATCAGCCCCAGCATTTT.

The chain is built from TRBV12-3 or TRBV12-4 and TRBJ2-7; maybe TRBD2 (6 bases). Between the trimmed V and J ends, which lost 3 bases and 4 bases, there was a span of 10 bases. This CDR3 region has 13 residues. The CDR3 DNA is TGTGCCAGCAGTTTGGAGGGGTGGTACGAGCAGTACTTC. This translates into CASSLEGWYEQYF.

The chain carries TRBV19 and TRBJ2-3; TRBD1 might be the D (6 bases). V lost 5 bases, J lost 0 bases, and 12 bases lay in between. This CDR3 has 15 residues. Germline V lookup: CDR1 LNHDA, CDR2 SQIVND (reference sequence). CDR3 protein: CASSLTGSSTDTQYF. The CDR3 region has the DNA TGTGCCAGTAGTCTGACAGGCTCTAGCACAGATACGCAGTATTTT.

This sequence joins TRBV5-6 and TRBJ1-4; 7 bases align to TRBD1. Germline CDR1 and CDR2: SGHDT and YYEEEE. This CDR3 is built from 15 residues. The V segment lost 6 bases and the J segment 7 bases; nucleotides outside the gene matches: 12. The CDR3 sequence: CASTSTGQPSEKLFF. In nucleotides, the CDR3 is TGTGCCAGCACCTCGACGGGACAGCCTAGTGAAAAACTGTTTTTT.

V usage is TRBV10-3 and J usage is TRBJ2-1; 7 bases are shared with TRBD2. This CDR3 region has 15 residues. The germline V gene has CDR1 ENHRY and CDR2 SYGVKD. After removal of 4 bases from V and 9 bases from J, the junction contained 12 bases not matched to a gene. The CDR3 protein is CAISGGGPPGSEQFF. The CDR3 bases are TGTGCCATCAGTGGGGGGGGACCTCCAGGTAGTGAGCAGTTCTTC.

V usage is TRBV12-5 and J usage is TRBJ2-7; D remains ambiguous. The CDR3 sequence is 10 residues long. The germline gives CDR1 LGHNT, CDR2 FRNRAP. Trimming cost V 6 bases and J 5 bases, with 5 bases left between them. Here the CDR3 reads CASGRHEQYF. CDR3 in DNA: TGTGCTAGTGGGAGGCACGAGCAGTACTTC.

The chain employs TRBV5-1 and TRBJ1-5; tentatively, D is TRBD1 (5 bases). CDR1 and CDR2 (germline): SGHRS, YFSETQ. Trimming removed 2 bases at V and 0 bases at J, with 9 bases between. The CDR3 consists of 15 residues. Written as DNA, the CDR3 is TGCGCCAGCAGCTTCGGGGGTAATAGCAATCAGCCCCAGCATTTT. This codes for CASSFGGNSNQPQHF.

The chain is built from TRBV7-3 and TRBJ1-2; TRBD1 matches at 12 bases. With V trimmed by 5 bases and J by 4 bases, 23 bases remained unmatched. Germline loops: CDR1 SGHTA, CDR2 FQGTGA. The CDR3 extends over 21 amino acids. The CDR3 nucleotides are TGTGCCAGCAGCGAAAGGGGACAGGGGGCCCCCCGGGGCGCCCCTTCCTATGGCTACACCTTC. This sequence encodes CASSERGQGAPRGAPSYGYTF.

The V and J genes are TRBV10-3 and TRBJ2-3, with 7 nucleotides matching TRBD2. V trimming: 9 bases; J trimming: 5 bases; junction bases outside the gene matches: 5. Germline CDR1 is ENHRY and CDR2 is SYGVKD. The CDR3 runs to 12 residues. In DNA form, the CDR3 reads TGTGCCATTCGCGCGGGAGAAGATACGCAGTATTTT. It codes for CAIRAGEDTQYF.

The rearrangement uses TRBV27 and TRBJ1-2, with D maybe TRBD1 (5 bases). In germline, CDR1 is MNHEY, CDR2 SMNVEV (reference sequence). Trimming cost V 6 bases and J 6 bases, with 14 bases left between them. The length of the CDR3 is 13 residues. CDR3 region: CASRARVNDGYTF. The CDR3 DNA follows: TGTGCCAGCAGGGCCAGGGTAAACGATGGCTACACCTTC.

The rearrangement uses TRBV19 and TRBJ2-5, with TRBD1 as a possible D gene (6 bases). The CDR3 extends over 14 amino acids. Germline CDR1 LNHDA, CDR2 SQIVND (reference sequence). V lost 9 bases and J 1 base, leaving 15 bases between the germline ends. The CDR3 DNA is TGTGCCAGCTCCATCCAGGGGACCCAAGAGACCCAGTACTTC. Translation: CASSIQGTQETQYF.

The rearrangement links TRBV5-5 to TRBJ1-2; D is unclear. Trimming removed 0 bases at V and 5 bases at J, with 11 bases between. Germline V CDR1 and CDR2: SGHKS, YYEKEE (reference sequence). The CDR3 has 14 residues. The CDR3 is CASSLGAEFYGYTF. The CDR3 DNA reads TGTGCCAGCAGCTTGGGTGCGGAGTTTTATGGCTACACCTTC.

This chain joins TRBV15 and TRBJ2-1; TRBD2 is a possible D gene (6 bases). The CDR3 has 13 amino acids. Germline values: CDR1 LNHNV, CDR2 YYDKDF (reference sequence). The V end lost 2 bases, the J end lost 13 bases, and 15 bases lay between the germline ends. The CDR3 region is CATSRPPGTSQFF. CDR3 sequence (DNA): TGTGCCACCAGCAGACCTCCCGGGACTTCACAGTTCTTC.

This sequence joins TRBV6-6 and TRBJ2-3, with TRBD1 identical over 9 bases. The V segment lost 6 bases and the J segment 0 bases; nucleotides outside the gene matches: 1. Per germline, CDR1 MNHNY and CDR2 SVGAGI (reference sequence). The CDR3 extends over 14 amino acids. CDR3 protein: CASRDRGSTDTQYF. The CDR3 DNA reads TGTGCCAGCAGGGACAGGGGTAGCACAGATACGCAGTATTTT.

CDR3 loop: CASSGGGASYNEQFF. The CDR3 DNA sequence: TGTGCCAGCTCCGGCGGCGGGGCCTCCTACAATGAGCAGTTCTTC. This rearrangement joins TRBV18 to TRBJ2-1; D possibly corresponds to TRBD2 (6 bases). This CDR3 is built from 15 residues. The germline V gene has CDR1 KGHSH and CDR2 LQKENI. V was pared by 6 bases and J by 0 bases, with 12 bases between. The complete variable domain, with remaining parts taken from reference TRBV18 and TRBJ2-1, reads NAGVMQNPRHLVRRRGQEARLRCSPMKGHSHVYWYRQLPEEGLKFMVYLQKENIIDESGMPKERFSAEFPKEGPSILRIQQVVRGDSAAYFCASSGGGASYNEQFFGPGTRLTVL.

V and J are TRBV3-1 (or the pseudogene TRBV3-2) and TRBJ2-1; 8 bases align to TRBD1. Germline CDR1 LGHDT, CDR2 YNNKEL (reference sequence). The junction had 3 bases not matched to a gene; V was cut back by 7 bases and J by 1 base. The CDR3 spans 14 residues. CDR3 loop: CASTQGASYNEQFF. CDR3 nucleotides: TGTGCCAGCACCCAGGGGGCGTCCTACAATGAGCAGTTCTTC.

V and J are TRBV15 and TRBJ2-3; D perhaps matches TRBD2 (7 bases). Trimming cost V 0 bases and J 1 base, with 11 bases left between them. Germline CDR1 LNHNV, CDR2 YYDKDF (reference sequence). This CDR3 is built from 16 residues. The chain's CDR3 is CATSRDGGAGTDTQYF. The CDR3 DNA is TGTGCCACCAGCAGAGATGGGGGGGCGGGCACAGATACGCAGTATTTT.

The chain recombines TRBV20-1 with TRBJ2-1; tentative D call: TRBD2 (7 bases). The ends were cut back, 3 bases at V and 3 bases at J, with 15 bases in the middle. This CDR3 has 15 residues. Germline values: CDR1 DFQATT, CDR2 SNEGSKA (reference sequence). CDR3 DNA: TGCAGTGCTAGTTGGGGGGGGGCCAACTACAATGAGCAGTTCTTC. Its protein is CSASWGGANYNEQFF.

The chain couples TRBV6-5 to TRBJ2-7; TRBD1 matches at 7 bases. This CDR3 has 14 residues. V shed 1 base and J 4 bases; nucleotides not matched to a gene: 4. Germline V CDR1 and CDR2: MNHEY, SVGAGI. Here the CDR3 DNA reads TGTGCCAGCAGTTACTACAGGGGAGCATACGAGCAGTACTTC. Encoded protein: CASSYYRGAYEQYF.